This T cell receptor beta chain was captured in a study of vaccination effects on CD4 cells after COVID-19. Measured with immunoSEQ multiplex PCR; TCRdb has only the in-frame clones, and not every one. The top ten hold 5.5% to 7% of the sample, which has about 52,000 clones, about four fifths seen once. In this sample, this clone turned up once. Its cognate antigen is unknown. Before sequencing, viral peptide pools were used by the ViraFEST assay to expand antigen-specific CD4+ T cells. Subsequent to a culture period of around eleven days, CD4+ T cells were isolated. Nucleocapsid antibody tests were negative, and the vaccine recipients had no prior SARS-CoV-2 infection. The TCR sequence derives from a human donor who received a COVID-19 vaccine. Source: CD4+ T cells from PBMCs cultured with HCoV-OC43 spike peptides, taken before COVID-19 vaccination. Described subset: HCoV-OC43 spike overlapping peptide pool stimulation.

CDR3 amino acids: CASSSGLLQGSTDTQYF. The DNA of the CDR3 is TGCGCCAGCAGCTCAGGCCTCCTACAGGGTAGCACAGATACGCAGTATTTT. The gene calls are TRBV5-1 and TRBJ2-3; possible D gene TRBD1, 6 bases. Germline V gives CDR1 SGHRS, CDR2 YFSETQ. This CDR3 is 17 amino acids long. V lost 3 bases and J lost 0, with 17 bases in between. The variable domain in full, completed from reference TRBV5-1 and TRBJ2-3, reads KAGVTQTPRYLIKTRGQQVTLSCSPISGHRSVSWYQQTPGQGLQFLFEYFSETQRNKGNFPGRFSGRQFSNSRSEMNVSTLELGDSALYLCASSSGLLQGSTDTQYFGPGTRLTVL.